This T cell receptor (beta chain) was documented in a study of T-cell memory formation after mild COVID-19. Study-level information: TCR clusters were mostly confined to one donor each. Study results and limitations: Clones that contracted clustered mainly in CM and EM if CD4+ and in EMRA if CD8+. Day 15 to 85 contracting clones showed balanced CD4/CD8; later expanders leaned CD4+.

A word on this clonotype: The antigen is unknown.

Germline V gene data show CDR1 as MNHNY and CDR2 as SVGAGI (reference sequence). V dropped 2 bases and J dropped 6 bases, with 7 bases sitting between them. CDR3 length: 12 residues. TCRdb processed the 5' RACE reads anew with MiXCR; each CDR3 protein has one entry. The sample has roughly 200,000 distinct CDR3 sequences, 9.5% to 10% seen once; the top ten hold 3.5% to 4%. This chain joins TRBV6-6 and TRBJ1-1; D not certain. This TCR was sampled from a man aged 18-30 years who had mild COVID-19 (a few samples of this study predate the infection). Cell type and time point are not known. The material sequenced was PBMCs or a T cell subset sorted from them (not recorded which). The CDR3 region is CASSYTGPEAFF. In nucleotides, the CDR3 is TGTGCCAGCAGTTACACCGGACCTGAAGCTTTCTTT.